This entry features one TCR beta chain sequence. This sample stems from a study of blood T cell repertoires in COVID-19. Study in general: COVID-19 samples collected from the United States, Italy and Spain covered acute and convalescent phases. PBMCs, B-cell-depleted T cells, or T cells were the source of the cDNA or gDNA that made up the material.

Per the germline V gene, CDR1 is MGHRA and CDR2 is YSYEKL. The CDR3 covers 17 residues. V gave up 5 bases and J gave up 8 bases; unmatched junction bases: 19. Sequenced by immunoSEQ multiplex PCR; TCRdb stores in-frame clones only, minus some. The sample has about 78,000 clones, more than 75% seen once. This chain links TRBV4-1 with TRBJ1-2, with 8 bases fitting TRBD1. Sequences were obtained from peripheral blood. The origin of this receptor is a woman aged 60-75 years with acute or convalescent COVID-19. The CDR3 region has the DNA TGCGCCAGCAGCACCCCCGCAGGGGGCCGATCGGATTGGGGCTACACCTTC. It encodes CASSTPAGGRSDWGYTF.